What follows are 23 T cell receptor beta chains derived from one specimen sequenced in a study of cytomegalovirus exposure and HLA in healthy donors. The PCR used 60 Vbeta and 13 Jbeta primers. The assay was immunoSEQ multiplex PCR, and TCRdb's table has in-frame clones only and misses some. The sample comprises under 250,000 clones, roughly 88% of which are singletons, and roughly 0.66% rests with the top ten. The sample taken for sequencing was PBMCs. The receptors originated from a boy between 2 and 10 years old in good health and CMV-seronegative.

V is TRBV20-1 and J is TRBJ2-4, with D uncertain. V was shortened by 4 bases and J by 3 bases, with 4 bases between the two germline ends. Germline CDR1 and CDR2: DFQATT and SNEGSKA (reference sequence). This CDR3 comprises 11 residues. The CDR3 spells CSANSKNIQYF. Here the CDR3 DNA reads TGCAGTGCTAACAGCAAAAACATTCAGTACTTC.

V usage is TRBV6-1 and J usage is TRBJ2-5; no definite D call. Germline lookup yields CDR1 MNHNS and CDR2 SASEGT. Trimming shortened V by 2 bases and J by 4 bases, and 11 bases separated the two germline ends. The CDR3 covers 14 residues. The CDR3 here is CASSEPGFGETQYF. The DNA for the CDR3 is TGTGCCAGCAGTGAACCCGGGTTTGGAGAGACCCAGTACTTC.

The V gene is TRBV2, the J gene TRBJ1-5, with 9 bases lining up with TRBD1. J was trimmed by 4 bases and V by 5 bases; bases with no gene match: 3. This CDR3 contains 14 residues. Germline V lookup: CDR1 SNHLY, CDR2 FYNNEI. In DNA form, the CDR3 reads TGTGCCAGCAGTCGGGACAGGGAGAATCAGCCCCAGCATTTT. Protein product: CASSRDRENQPQHF.

The V call is TRBV7-3, the J call TRBJ2-3, with TRBD2 matching 12 bases. Germline-derived CDR1 and CDR2 are SGHTA and FQGTGA. Unmatched junction bases numbered 11, after V lost 1 base and J lost 0 bases. The CDR3 sequence is 20 residues long. The CDR3 coding sequence is TGTGCCAGCAGCTTAAGAACTCGACTAGCGGGGGATACTAGCACAGATACGCAGTATTTT. It specifies CASSLRTRLAGDTSTDTQYF.

The chain has TRBV5-1 and TRBJ1-5; D is uncertain. The CDR3 runs 15 residues. V was trimmed by 2 bases and J by 3 bases, leaving 12 bases between them. The germline gives CDR1 SGHRS, CDR2 YFSETQ. The CDR3 nucleotides are TGCGCCAGCAGCTTTGAACAGACCTTCAATCAGCCCCAGCATTTT. Protein sequence: CASSFEQTFNQPQHF.

In DNA form, the CDR3 reads TGTGCCAGCACCCCGGGGGGGAACTATGGCTACACCTTC. This gives the protein CASTPGGNYGYTF. The rearrangement joins TRBV6-1 to TRBJ1-2; tentatively, D is TRBD1 (5 bases). Trimming left V 7 bases short and J 2 bases short, with 11 bases between. The CDR3 runs 13 residues. Germline loops: CDR1 MNHNS, CDR2 SASEGT.

A single count supports this clone. The chain couples TRBV9 to TRBJ1-3, with a weak D call TRBD1 (5 bases). Per the germline V gene, CDR1 is SGDLS and CDR2 is YYNGEE. Trimming left V 4 bases short and J 0 bases short, with 11 bases between. There are 15 residues in the CDR3. CDR3 DNA: TGTGCCAGCAGCATCCGGGGGGACTCTGGAAACACCATATATTTT. It yields the protein CASSIRGDSGNTIYF.

The chain has TRBV23-1 and TRBJ2-1, with TRBD2 identical over 9 bases. Being an ORF, TRBV23-1 has a function that is uncertain. The V and J ends lost 3 bases and 4 bases, in that order; junction bases with no gene match: 7. The CDR3 has 16 residues. The DNA for the CDR3 is TGCGCCAGCAGTCACCCCGGGACTAGCTATTACAATGAGCAGTTCTTC. It yields the protein CASSHPGTSYYNEQFF.

The chain has TRBV6-1 and TRBJ1-4; D not resolved. CDR1 and CDR2 from the germline V gene are MNHNS and SASEGT. V was clipped by 2 bases and J by 0 bases, with 7 bases between them. This CDR3 is built from 15 residues. For the CDR3, the DNA is TGTGCCAGCAGTGAATCGGTCGCAACTAATGAAAAACTGTTTTTT. Protein: CASSESVATNEKLFF.

The chain has TRBV29-1 and TRBJ1-1; possibly TRBD1 for D (5 bases). Trimming cost V 7 bases and J 1 base, with 13 bases left between them. CDR3 length equals 13 residues. The V gene's germline CDR1 is SQVTM and CDR2 ANQGSEA. The CDR3 region is CSGQAGQNTEAFF. DNA of the CDR3: TGCAGCGGTCAAGCAGGGCAGAACACTGAAGCTTTCTTT.

This chain connects TRBV6-1 to TRBJ2-4; TRBD1 matches 7 bases. This CDR3 comprises 15 residues. The trim removed 0 bases at V and 10 bases at J, leaving 9 bases unmatched. Germline CDR1 is MNHNS and CDR2 is SASEGT. CDR3 residues: CASSEATGREVIQYF. CDR3 in DNA: TGTGCCAGCAGTGAAGCGACAGGGAGAGAGGTTATTCAGTACTTC.

The chain joins TRBV6-4 to TRBJ2-3, with D possibly TRBD2 on 6 matching bases. Germline CDR1 is MRHNA and CDR2 is SNTAGT. V shed 3 bases and J shed 5 bases, with 9 bases lying between them. The length of the CDR3 is 13 residues. CDR3 in amino acids: CASSEGGLDTQYF. The CDR3 coding sequence is TGTGCCAGCAGTGAGGGAGGACTAGATACGCAGTATTTT.

This clone has a handful of counts. The rearrangement links TRBV10-2 to TRBJ1-5; D call uncertain. The germline gives CDR1 WSHSY, CDR2 SAAADI. The CDR3 has 10 amino acids. The CDR3 nucleotides are TGCGCACGGGGTAGTCAGCCCCAGCATTTT. It translates to CARGSQPQHF.

The J gene is TRBJ2-7, the V gene TRBV2, with 9 nucleotides matching TRBD1. The CDR3 consists of 15 residues. Germline CDR1 and CDR2: SNHLY and FYNNEI. Unmatched junction bases numbered 4, after V lost 4 bases and J lost 0 bases. The CDR3 DNA is TGTGCCAGCAGTGGGGACAGGGCCGTCTCCTACGAGCAGTACTTC. This sequence encodes CASSGDRAVSYEQYF.

In the case of this clone: Other DNA sequences of this sample code for an identical CDR3. The CDR3 is CASSLTGEQYF. Written as DNA, the CDR3 is TGTGCCAGCAGCTTGACGGGCGAGCAGTACTTC. The chain is built from TRBV7-9 and TRBJ2-7; no reliable D call. Trimming took 3 bases from V and 6 from J, leaving 6 bases between them. The CDR3 sequence is 11 residues long. Germline CDR1 reads SEHNR; CDR2 reads FQNEAQ (reference sequence).

The CDR3 here is CASTQGTGNYGYTF. The CDR3, as DNA: TGTGCCAGCACTCAGGGGACAGGGAACTATGGCTACACCTTC. This chain links TRBV7-2 with TRBJ1-2; 9 nucleotides align to TRBD1. The CDR3 contains 14 residues. With 7 bases clipped from V and 2 bases from J, the junction kept 5 bases outside the gene matches. The germline V gene encodes CDR1 SGHTA and CDR2 FQGNSA.

A few counts support this clone. V usage is TRBV18 and J usage is TRBJ2-4; 9 bases are shared with TRBD1. The germline V gene has CDR1 KGHSH and CDR2 LQKENI. The CDR3 covers 15 residues. Unmatched junction bases numbered 6, after V lost 4 bases and J lost 5 bases. The CDR3 DNA reads TGTGCCAGCTCACAAAGGACAGGGGTGCAAAACATTCAGTACTTC. It yields the protein CASSQRTGVQNIQYF.

V gene TRBV19 combines with J gene TRBJ2-7; a possible D gene is TRBD2 (6 bases). V lost 3 bases and J lost 3, with 12 bases in between. Germline CDR1 LNHDA, CDR2 SQIVND (reference sequence). This CDR3 has 14 amino acids. CDR3 sequence (DNA): TGTGCCAGTAGTATTGCCCCGGGGGACTACGAGCAGTACTTC. The encoded protein is CASSIAPGDYEQYF.

The rearrangement links TRBV6-6 to TRBJ1-2; D gene uncertain. V lost 6 bases to trimming and J lost 7 bases, with 18 bases between them. The CDR3 consists of 14 residues. The germline gives CDR1 MNHNY, CDR2 SVGAGI (reference sequence). This CDR3 is CASSHDTLLGGYTF. In DNA, the CDR3 is TGTGCCAGCAGCCACGACACTCTACTGGGTGGCTACACCTTC.

The chain joins TRBV6-4 to TRBJ2-3; D is undetermined. CDR1 and CDR2 (germline): MRHNA, SNTAGT. This CDR3 is built from 15 residues. The V and J ends lost 9 bases and 2 bases respectively, with 18 bases between them. CDR3 DNA: TGTGCCAGTAAAAAAGATGGGCGCTACACAGATACGCAGTATTTT. Its translation: CASKKDGRYTDTQYF.

The chain has TRBV19 and TRBJ2-7; 11 nucleotides match TRBD2. Germline CDR1 reads LNHDA; CDR2 reads SQIVND (reference sequence). V shed 3 bases and J 4 bases; nucleotides not matched to a gene: 5. This CDR3 is 15 amino acids long. Here the CDR3 reads CASSMTSGTFYEQYF. The DNA of the CDR3 is TGTGCCAGTAGTATGACTAGCGGGACCTTTTACGAGCAGTACTTC.

The V call is TRBV4-2, the J call TRBJ2-7, with 13 bases matching TRBD2. The ends lost 3 bases at V and 3 bases at J; junction bases unmatched: 8. This CDR3 has 17 residues. The germline gives CDR1 LGHNA, CDR2 YNFKEQ. CDR3 nucleotides: TGTGCCAGCAGCCATGGGGGGACTAGCGGGATGGGCTACGAGCAGTACTTC. It specifies CASSHGGTSGMGYEQYF.

This clone has a single count. The chain carries TRBV2 and TRBJ2-3, with D possibly matching TRBD2 (6 bases). The ends were cut back, 6 bases at V and 2 bases at J, with 12 bases in the middle. From germline, CDR1 is SNHLY and CDR2 FYNNEI. The CDR3 has 14 amino acids. The DNA for the CDR3 is TGTGCCAGCAGGCGTGGAGGGACCACAGATACGCAGTATTTT. Protein: CASRRGGTTDTQYF.